One sample yielded the 32 T cell receptor beta chains listed below, sequenced in a study of blood T cell repertoires in COVID-19 (dated by TCRdb to between 2020 and 2021). Libraries were made using the immunoSEQ multiplex PCR assay. Imported from immuneACCESS, the table was reduced by TCRdb to in-frame sequences with V and J called. These copies leave out some clones; in studies compared against another copy, an unresolved V gene accounts for under half, and the cause of the remainder is not known. The sample contains 250,000 to 300,000 clones, over 85% of them found a single time. The top ten constitute less than 3.5% of the sample. Sequencing input: PBMCs or T cells enriched from blood (not recorded which). The source of these receptors is a woman aged 45-59 years who had been exposed to COVID-19.

The chain carries TRBV28 and TRBJ2-7; a possible D gene is TRBD2 (6 bases). V lost 7 bases, J lost 1 base, and 11 bases lay in between. Germline CDR1 is MDHEN and CDR2 is SYDVKM. This CDR3 comprises 13 residues. In DNA form, the CDR3 reads TGTGCCAGCACCCAAGGGAGGTCCTACGAGCAGTACTTC. It yields the protein CASTQGRSYEQYF.

The chain carries TRBV9 and TRBJ2-5, with 8 positions matching TRBD2. The CDR3 is made up of 16 amino acids. Germline assignment: CDR1 SGDLS and CDR2 YYNGEE. V lost 4 bases and J lost 4; bases outside the gene matches: 12. In DNA form, the CDR3 reads TGTGCCAGCAGCCCCAACTCTGATCGGGGGGGAGAGACCCAGTACTTC. Its protein is CASSPNSDRGGETQYF.

The V gene is TRBV30, the J gene TRBJ1-5; D unresolved. CDR3 size: 15 residues. With 2 bases removed from V and 3 bases from J, the gap between germline ends came to 14 bases. Germline CDR1 is GTSNPN and CDR2 is SVGIG (reference sequence). CDR3 coding DNA: TGTGCCTGGAGTTTTGGGAGGCCCCCCAATCAGCCCCAGCATTTT. As protein: CAWSFGRPPNQPQHF.

This clone appeared a few times. This chain joins TRBV18 and TRBJ1-2, with TRBD1 matching 8 bases. With V trimmed by 3 bases and J by 6 bases, 3 bases remained unmatched. Germline CDR1 KGHSH, CDR2 LQKENI. The CDR3 totals 13 residues. The CDR3 DNA follows: TGTGCCAGCTCACCTAGGACAGGGAATGGCTACACCTTC. Translated, it gives CASSPRTGNGYTF. The variable domain in full, completed from reference TRBV18 and TRBJ1-2, reads NAGVMQNPRHLVRRRGQEARLRCSPMKGHSHVYWYRQLPEEGLKFMVYLQKENIIDESGMPKERFSAEFPKEGPSILRIQQVVRGDSAAYFCASSPRTGNGYTFGSGTRLTVV.

The V call is TRBV30, the J call TRBJ2-5; a weak D match, TRBD1 (5 bases). V lost 3 bases and J lost 1, with 15 bases in between. This CDR3 has 15 amino acids. Germline lookup yields CDR1 GTSNPN and CDR2 SVGIG (reference sequence). CDR3 residues: CAWSAGLPGQETQYF. CDR3 bases: TGTGCCTGGAGCGCAGGGTTACCCGGCCAAGAGACCCAGTACTTC.

In its sample, this clone was seen a few times. V is TRBV7-8 and J is TRBJ1-6; 9 bases are shared with TRBD1. The germline V gene encodes CDR1 SGHVS and CDR2 FQNEAQ. The V segment lost 5 bases and the J segment 10 bases; nucleotides outside the gene matches: 12. The length of the CDR3 is 16 residues. CDR3 region: CASSPGGTGRTSPLHF. CDR3 nucleotide sequence: TGTGCCAGCAGCCCAGGTGGGACAGGGCGGACGTCACCCCTCCACTTT.

The sample holds one count of this clone. J is TRBJ1-1 and V is TRBV6-5; TRBD1 might be the D (6 bases). V was trimmed by 8 bases and J by 5 bases, leaving 12 bases between them. The CDR3 has 12 residues. Germline V lookup: CDR1 MNHEY, CDR2 SVGAGI. The CDR3, as DNA: TGTGCCAGCGCAAGGACAGCAACTGAAGCTTTCTTT. It yields the protein CASARTATEAFF.

The CDR3 loop reads CASSPPNSYEQYF. The CDR3 DNA reads as TGTGCCAGCTCACCACCCAACTCCTACGAGCAGTACTTC. The chain uses TRBV18 and TRBJ2-7; no clear D. The CDR3 loop spans 13 amino acids. Germline CDR1 KGHSH, CDR2 LQKENI. V lost 0 bases and J lost 0, with 3 bases in between.

This chain joins TRBV6-5 and TRBJ2-1; 11 nucleotides agree with TRBD2. Germline V lookup: CDR1 MNHEY, CDR2 SVGAGI. The CDR3 loop spans 15 amino acids. The V segment lost 9 bases and the J segment 5 bases; nucleotides outside the gene matches: 9. This CDR3 reads CARGTGTSGNNEQFF. CDR3 bases: TGTGCCAGGGGAACCGGGACTAGCGGTAACAATGAGCAGTTCTTC.

In its sample, this clone was seen many times. This rearrangement joins TRBV27 to TRBJ2-1, with TRBD1 identical over 8 bases. The CDR3 has 16 residues. V gave up 3 bases and J gave up 2 bases; unmatched junction bases: 6. In germline, CDR1 is MNHEY, CDR2 SMNVEV (reference sequence). CDR3: CASSLRQGTAYNEQFF. DNA for the CDR3: TGTGCCAGCAGTTTGCGACAGGGGACGGCCTACAATGAGCAGTTCTTC.

J is TRBJ2-2 and V is TRBV19; TRBD2 matches at 8 bases. Germline V CDR1 and CDR2: LNHDA, SQIVND (reference sequence). After removal of 9 bases from V and 5 bases from J, the junction contained 11 bases not matched to a gene. The CDR3 spans 15 residues. The CDR3 loop is CASAPGGMNTGELFF. CDR3 sequence (DNA): TGTGCCAGCGCCCCGGGAGGGATGAATACCGGGGAGCTGTTTTTT.

The rearrangement links TRBV21-1 to TRBJ2-2; the tabulated D call, TRBD2, remains unverified against the DNA. TRBV21-1 constitutes a pseudogene. CDR3 length: 18 amino acids. The CDR3 DNA reads as TGTGCCAGCAGCAAAGCGCTTTCGGGGGGCGCAAACACCGGGGAGCTGTTTTTT. Residues: CASSKALSGGANTGELFF.

The chain links TRBV19 to TRBJ2-3, with 11 positions matching TRBD2. The V gene end was trimmed by 7 bases and the J gene end by 8 bases; junction bases not matched to a gene: 11. The germline CDR1 and CDR2 sequences are LNHDA and SQIVND (reference sequence). The length of the CDR3 is 15 residues. CDR3 nucleotide sequence: TGTGCCAGTACTCCGCTCGGCCTAGCGGGGGGTACGCAGTATTTT. This translates into CASTPLGLAGGTQYF.

The V call is TRBV7-2, the J call TRBJ2-7, with 7 bases fitting TRBD1. The germline V gene encodes CDR1 SGHTA and CDR2 FQGNSA. The CDR3 runs 15 residues. The V segment lost 4 bases and the J segment 6 bases; nucleotides outside the gene matches: 12. DNA for the CDR3: TGTGCCAGCAGCTCTCGGACAGGCCATCGGTTCGAGCAGTACTTC. Protein: CASSSRTGHRFEQYF.

This chain links TRBV7-6 with TRBJ2-7; 11 bases agree with TRBD2. With 4 bases clipped from V and 3 bases from J, the junction kept 5 bases outside the gene matches. Per germline, CDR1 SGHVS and CDR2 FNYEAQ. This CDR3 comprises 15 residues. The CDR3 nucleotides read TGTGCCAGCAGCTCCGGACTAGCGGGTGTCTACGAGCAGTACTTC. Its translation: CASSSGLAGVYEQYF.

This clone was seen a few times. The rearrangement joins TRBV2 to TRBJ2-2; the match to TRBD1 covers 10 bases. Looked up from germline, CDR1 is SNHLY and CDR2 is FYNNEI. After removal of 8 bases from V and 2 bases from J, the junction contained 5 bases not matched to a gene. The CDR3 has 15 amino acids. The chain's CDR3 is CASRGQGINTGELFF. CDR3 nucleotides: TGTGCCAGCCGGGGACAGGGGATTAACACCGGGGAGCTGTTTTTT.

The chain recombines TRBV25-1 with TRBJ1-1; 7 bases align to TRBD1. Germline V gives CDR1 MGHDK, CDR2 SYGVNS. Trimming at V came to 5 bases and at J to 1 base, leaving 7 bases not matched to a gene. The CDR3 is 15 residues long. The CDR3 reads CASSTTGTSNTEAFF. CDR3 coding DNA: TGTGCCAGCAGTACGACAGGGACTTCGAACACTGAAGCTTTCTTT.

This clone was seen a handful of times. V and J are TRBV5-8 and TRBJ1-6; tentatively, D is TRBD1 (6 bases). The CDR3 consists of 18 residues. V lost 4 bases and J 4 bases, leaving 21 bases between the germline ends. CDR1 is SGHTS and CDR2 is YDEGEE in the germline V gene. Written as DNA, the CDR3 is TGTGCCAGCAGCCCGAACGGGGGGCAGGGGTCTTATAATTCACCCCTCCACTTT. The encoded protein is CASSPNGGQGSYNSPLHF.

The chain uses TRBV19 and TRBJ1-3, with no clear D. Germline V lookup: CDR1 LNHDA, CDR2 SQIVND (reference sequence). V lost 1 base and J 3 bases, leaving 4 bases between the germline ends. The CDR3 runs 13 residues. The CDR3 sequence is CASSIGGGNTIYF. CDR3 bases: TGTGCCAGTAGTATAGGAGGTGGAAACACCATATATTTT.

The chain links TRBV5-1 to TRBJ2-2, with 7 bases lining up with TRBD1. Looked up from germline, CDR1 is SGHRS and CDR2 is YFSETQ. V shed 2 bases and J 5 bases; nucleotides not matched to a gene: 6. The CDR3 totals 15 residues. This CDR3 reads CASSFGDRDTGELFF. CDR3 nucleotide sequence: TGCGCCAGCAGCTTCGGAGACAGGGATACCGGGGAGCTGTTTTTT.

The chain employs TRBV6-5 and TRBJ2-2, with D perhaps TRBD2 (5 bases). The CDR3 contains 14 residues. V gave up 11 bases and J gave up 3 bases, with 16 bases separating them. The germline V gene has CDR1 MNHEY and CDR2 SVGAGI. CDR3 DNA sequence: TGTGCCTGGCCATTGTCGCGGGACACCGGGGAGCTGTTTTTT. Translated, it gives CAWPLSRDTGELFF.

On this clone: At the DNA level, this CDR3 is encoded by other sequences in the same sample as well. The chain uses TRBV11-2 and TRBJ2-5; D perhaps matches TRBD2 (6 bases). From germline, CDR1 is SGHAT and CDR2 FQNNGV. The CDR3 spans 14 residues. With 5 bases removed from V and 2 bases from J, the gap between germline ends came to 12 bases. CDR3 loop: CASSAPGVQETQYF. CDR3 sequence (DNA): TGTGCCAGCAGCGCCCCGGGGGTGCAAGAGACCCAGTACTTC.

The chain is built from TRBV2 and TRBJ1-3, with D hard to call. Trimming took 4 bases from V and 0 from J, leaving 10 bases between them. The CDR3 runs 15 residues. The germline gives CDR1 SNHLY, CDR2 FYNNEI. CDR3 sequence reads: CASSGRRNSGNTIYF. CDR3 in DNA: TGTGCCAGCAGTGGGCGGCGGAACTCTGGAAACACCATATATTTT.

The rearrangement joins TRBV4-2 to TRBJ1-2; 7 bases are a match to TRBD1. The V gene end was trimmed by 0 bases and the J gene end by 6 bases; junction bases not matched to a gene: 4. The CDR3 length is 14 residues. The germline V gene has CDR1 LGHNA and CDR2 YNFKEQ. The CDR3 DNA sequence: TGTGCCAGCAGCCAAGAAAAGGGGGCAAATGGCTACACCTTC. Amino acids: CASSQEKGANGYTF.

A note on this clone: Within the sample, other DNA sequences also encode this same CDR3. Here the CDR3 DNA reads TGTGCCTGGAGTGTCAGATCAGATACGCAGTATTTT. The encoded protein is CAWSVRSDTQYF. The chain couples TRBV30 to TRBJ2-3; D gene ambiguous. Germline V gives CDR1 GTSNPN, CDR2 SVGIG (reference sequence). V lost 0 bases and J lost 4, with 5 bases in between. The CDR3 spans 12 residues.

This clone was counted only a few times. The J gene is TRBJ1-5, the V gene TRBV6-5, with 8 bases fitting TRBD1. Germline V lookup: CDR1 MNHEY, CDR2 SVGAGI. CDR3 length equals 15 residues. V shed 6 bases and J 7 bases; nucleotides not matched to a gene: 11. The CDR3 is CASSSSGQGYQPQHF. Written as DNA, the CDR3 is TGTGCCAGCAGCTCCTCCGGACAGGGTTACCAGCCCCAGCATTTT.

This clone was picked up a small number of times. The chain uses TRBV10-3 and TRBJ1-1; 7 positions agree with TRBD1. With V trimmed by 4 bases and J by 2 bases, 7 bases remained unmatched. The CDR3 spans 15 residues. Looked up from germline, CDR1 is ENHRY and CDR2 is SYGVKD. CDR3 sequence reads: CAISVDAGGNTEAFF. In nucleotides, the CDR3 is TGTGCCATCAGTGTGGACGCAGGGGGTAACACTGAAGCTTTCTTT.

The rearrangement joins TRBV10-3 to TRBJ1-5; 7 nucleotides agree with TRBD1. J was trimmed by 0 bases and V by 5 bases; bases with no gene match: 7. The CDR3 length is 16 residues. Germline V lookup: CDR1 ENHRY, CDR2 SYGVKD. The CDR3 DNA reads as TGTGCCATCAGTCCACAAGAGGGGGCTAGCAATCAGCCCCAGCATTTT. It translates to CAISPQEGASNQPQHF.

V and J are TRBV12-5 and TRBJ2-2, with 8 nucleotides matching TRBD2. After removal of 5 bases from V and 8 bases from J, the junction contained 10 bases not matched to a gene. The CDR3 contains 15 residues. Germline V lookup: CDR1 LGHNT, CDR2 FRNRAP. The CDR3 DNA follows: TGTGCTAGTGGTCGTACTAGCGGCGGCTCAGGGGAGCTGTTTTTT. Its translation: CASGRTSGGSGELFF.

This clone was recorded once. The rearrangement links TRBV19 to TRBJ1-3; D uncertain. The germline CDR1 and CDR2 sequences are LNHDA and SQIVND (reference sequence). V shed 7 bases and J shed 0 bases, with 10 bases lying between them. The CDR3 extends over 14 amino acids. CDR3 in amino acids: CASTTQSSGNTIYF. In DNA form, the CDR3 reads TGTGCCAGTACCACACAGAGCTCTGGAAACACCATATATTTT. The variable domain in full, with the rest retrieved from reference TRBV19 and TRBJ1-3, is DGGITQSPKYLFRKEGQNVTLSCEQNLNHDAMYWYRQDPGQGLRLIYYSQIVNDFQKGDIAEGYSVSREKKESFPLTVTSAQKNPTAFYLCASTTQSSGNTIYFGEGSWLTVV.

The chain combines TRBV6-4 with TRBJ2-3, with 14 positions matching TRBD2. This CDR3 contains 16 residues. The ends lost 3 bases at V and 4 bases at J; junction bases unmatched: 3. Germline CDR1 and CDR2: MRHNA and SNTAGT. This chain's CDR3 is CASSETSGGAADTQYF. The CDR3 bases are TGTGCCAGCAGTGAGACTAGCGGGGGGGCTGCAGATACGCAGTATTTT.

The chain joins TRBV24-1 to TRBJ1-1; possibly TRBD1 for D (5 bases). Germline V CDR1 and CDR2: KGHDR, SFDVKD. The CDR3 is 16 residues long. V lost 3 bases, J lost 10 bases, and 23 bases lay in between. CDR3: CATSDDRDYAPKGAFF. CDR3 nucleotides: TGTGCCACCAGTGATGACCGGGACTATGCCCCAAAGGGAGCTTTCTTT.